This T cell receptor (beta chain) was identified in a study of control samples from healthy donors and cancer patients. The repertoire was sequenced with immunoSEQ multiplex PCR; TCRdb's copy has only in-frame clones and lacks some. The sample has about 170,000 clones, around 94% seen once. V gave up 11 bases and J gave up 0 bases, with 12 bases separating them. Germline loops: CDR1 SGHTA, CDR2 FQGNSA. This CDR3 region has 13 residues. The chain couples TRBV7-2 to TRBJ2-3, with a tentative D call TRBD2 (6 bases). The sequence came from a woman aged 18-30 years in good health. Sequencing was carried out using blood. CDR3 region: CAGSGPSTDTQYF. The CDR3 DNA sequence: TGTGCCGGTAGCGGACCTAGCACAGATACGCAGTATTTT.